What follows describes a single T cell receptor (beta chain). Its antigen is not known. The data derive from a study of T cell responses to AZD1222 COVID-19 vaccine. The CDR3 contains 15 residues. Germline V gene data show CDR1 as SGHRS and CDR2 as YFSETQ. Losses at the gene ends were 5 bases for V and 1 base for J; bases not matched to a gene: 5. Whole-study results and caveats: Just a handful of AZD1222 recipients were seropositive at baseline.

Measured with immunoSEQ multiplex PCR; TCRdb has only the in-frame clones, and not every one. Among 100,000 to 130,000 clones, about 90% were seen once, and the ten largest hold around 20%. This chain joins TRBV5-1 and TRBJ2-2; TRBD1 matches 7 bases. The specimen comprised peripheral blood, sampled on day 0 of AZD1222 vaccination. This clonotype was sampled from an adult in good health. The CDR3 spells CASSGRTGNTGELFF. DNA for the CDR3: TGCGCCAGCAGTGGGCGGACAGGGAACACCGGGGAGCTGTTTTTT.